The 9 T cell receptor beta chains presented below share a single source sample, sequenced in a study of chemoradiotherapy in HPV16-positive cancers. TCRdb keeps only in-frame clones here, not all; method: immunoSEQ multiplex PCR. The data hold some 34,000 clones, with around 86% observed a single time. The material sequenced was blood, taken from a patient who underwent chemoradiotherapy. The origin of the receptors is a human donor with HPV-associated anogenital cancer.

This clone was seen once. The rearrangement uses TRBV9 and TRBJ2-2, with 11 bases fitting TRBD2. The germline V gene encodes CDR1 SGDLS and CDR2 YYNGEE. This CDR3 is 18 amino acids long. Losses at the gene ends were 0 bases for V and 1 base for J; bases not matched to a gene: 5. The CDR3 reads CASSVGLAGGRNTGELFF. The CDR3 DNA follows: TGTGCCAGCAGCGTAGGCCTAGCGGGGGGCCGGAACACCGGGGAGCTGTTTTTT.

This clone was recorded only once. The chain joins TRBV19 to TRBJ2-1; 12 bases fit TRBD2. Germline V CDR1 and CDR2: LNHDA, SQIVND (reference sequence). The CDR3 extends over 14 amino acids. Trimming cost V 11 bases and J 3 bases; bases outside gene matches: 5. CDR3 DNA sequence: TGTGCCTCACGGGGACTAGCGGGCTACAATGAGCAGTTCTTC. It yields the protein CASRGLAGYNEQFF.

V usage is TRBV6-6 and J usage is TRBJ2-7; 8 bases agree with TRBD1. V lost 6 bases to trimming and J lost 4 bases; unmatched junction nucleotides: 2. This CDR3 is 12 amino acids long. CDR1 is MNHNY, CDR2 SVGAGI, per germline (reference sequence). The CDR3 bases are TGTGCCAGCAGCTACAGGGGGTACGAGCAGTACTTC. As protein: CASSYRGYEQYF.

The rearrangement uses TRBV5-6 and TRBJ1-1; D unresolved. The V and J ends lost 1 base and 0 bases respectively, with 7 bases between them. Germline CDR1 reads SGHDT; CDR2 reads YYEEEE. The CDR3 runs to 14 residues. In DNA form, the CDR3 reads TGTGCCAGCAGCTTGCTCGGTATGAACACTGAAGCTTTCTTT. This sequence encodes CASSLLGMNTEAFF. The variable domain in full, completed from reference TRBV5-6 and TRBJ1-1, reads DAGVTQSPTHLIKTRGQQVTLRCSPKSGHDTVSWYQQALGQGPQFIFQYYEEEERQRGNFPDRFSGHQFPNYSSELNVNALLLGDSALYLCASSLLGMNTEAFFGQGTRLTVV.

V and J are TRBV5-6 and TRBJ2-3; TRBD1 matches at 9 bases. The J segment lost 4 bases and the V segment lost 3 bases, leaving 9 bases of the junction unmatched. From germline, CDR1 is SGHDT and CDR2 YYEEEE. The CDR3 consists of 16 residues. CDR3 bases: TGTGCCAGCAGCTCCGGGTACAGGGGGCGCTCAGATACGCAGTATTTT. It codes for CASSSGYRGRSDTQYF.

The genes are TRBV27 and TRBJ1-5; D is unclear. From germline, CDR1 is MNHEY and CDR2 SMNVEV (reference sequence). The CDR3 covers 13 residues. The ends were cut back, 3 bases at V and 3 bases at J, with 6 bases in the middle. The CDR3 nucleotides are TGTGCCAGCAGTTTGACCCTCAATCAGCCCCAGCATTTT. Amino acid sequence: CASSLTLNQPQHF.

The CDR3 sequence is CASSSYRGSNQPQHF. CDR3 in DNA: TGTGCCAGCAGTTCTTACAGGGGTAGCAATCAGCCCCAGCATTTT. The rearrangement joins TRBV27 to TRBJ1-5; 7 nucleotides line up with TRBD1. The V segment lost 4 bases and the J segment 0 bases; nucleotides outside the gene matches: 3. Germline V CDR1 and CDR2: MNHEY, SMNVEV (reference sequence). The length of the CDR3 is 15 residues.

The rearrangement joins TRBV14 to TRBJ1-4; a possible D gene is TRBD1 (5 bases). CDR1 is SGHDN and CDR2 is FVKESK in the germline V gene. The CDR3 extends over 13 amino acids. Trimming removed 0 bases from V and 16 bases from J, with 15 bases in between. The CDR3 protein is CASSQEVRGRRFF. CDR3 DNA: TGTGCCAGCAGCCAAGAGGTGAGGGGACGCCGGTTTTTT.

The chain joins TRBV27 to TRBJ1-4; D is unclear. The CDR3 spans 15 residues. The V end was cut by 0 bases, the J end by 5 bases, with 10 bases between. Per the germline V gene, CDR1 is MNHEY and CDR2 is SMNVEV (reference sequence). CDR3 region: CASSLSAGINEKLFF. Written as DNA, the CDR3 is TGTGCCAGCAGTTTATCGGCAGGCATCAATGAAAAACTGTTTTTT.